Sequencing of this T cell receptor beta chain was carried out in a study of CD8 T cells in Susac syndrome. The CDR3 totals 17 residues. The germline V gene encodes CDR1 MNHNS and CDR2 SASEGT. Deletions cut 6 bases from V and 0 bases from J, with 18 bases between. About 0.45 to 1 ug RNA was reverse transcribed with random hexamers. TCRdb analysed the immunoSEQ multiplex PCR reads with MiXCR anew, one entry per CDR3 protein. Of a few hundred thousand distinct CDR3 sequences in the sample, 80% to 90% were seen once. Sequencing used CD8+ T cells from PBMCs. V gene TRBV6-1 combines with J gene TRBJ2-4; D may be TRBD1 (5 bases). The clonotype was recovered from a human donor with multiple sclerosis. DNA of the CDR3: TGTGCCAGCAGCCCCCCGCCCTCCAGGGAAGCCAAAAACATTCAGTACTTC. This encodes CASSPPPSREAKNIQYF.